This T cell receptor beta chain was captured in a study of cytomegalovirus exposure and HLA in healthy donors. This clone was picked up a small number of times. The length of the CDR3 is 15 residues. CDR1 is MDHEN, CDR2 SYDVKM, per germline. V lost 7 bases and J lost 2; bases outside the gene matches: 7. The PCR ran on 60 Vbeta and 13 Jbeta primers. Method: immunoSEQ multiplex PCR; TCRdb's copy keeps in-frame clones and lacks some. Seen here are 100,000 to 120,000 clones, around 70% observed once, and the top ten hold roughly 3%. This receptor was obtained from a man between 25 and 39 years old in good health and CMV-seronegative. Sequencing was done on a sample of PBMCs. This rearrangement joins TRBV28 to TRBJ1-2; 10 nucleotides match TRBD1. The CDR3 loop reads CASTEETGGNYGYTF. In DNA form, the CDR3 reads TGTGCCAGCACCGAGGAGACAGGGGGCAACTATGGCTACACCTTC.